The 4 T cell receptor beta chains given below trace back to one sample, sequenced in a study of cytomegalovirus exposure and HLA in healthy donors. Primers for the PCR totalled 60 Vbeta and 13 Jbeta. Generated by immunoSEQ multiplex PCR, the TCRdb table keeps only in-frame clones and is missing some. The repertoire holds under 200,000 clones, about 84% seen once, with 3.8% in the top ten. The sequenced sample was PBMCs. These receptor sequences come from a man aged 45-65 years in good health and CMV-seronegative.

The chain combines TRBV14 with TRBJ1-2; tentative D call: TRBD1 (5 bases). Germline lookup yields CDR1 SGHDN and CDR2 FVKESK. CDR3 length equals 14 residues. The V and J ends lost 6 bases and 4 bases respectively, with 15 bases between them. The CDR3 spells CASSIQDGFYGYTF. The CDR3 DNA is TGTGCCAGCAGTATACAGGACGGCTTCTATGGCTACACCTTC. The entire variable domain, with the rest obtained from reference TRBV14 and TRBJ1-2, is as follows: EAGVTQFPSHSVIEKGQTVTLRCDPISGHDNLYWYRRVMGKEIKFLLHFVKESKQDESGMPNNRFLAERTGGTYSTLKVQPAELEDSGVYFCASSIQDGFYGYTFGSGTRLTVV.

The chain recombines TRBV13 with TRBJ2-2, with D uncertain. The germline V and J ends were trimmed by 6 bases and 6 bases, with 14 bases remaining between them. CDR3 length: 14 residues. Germline V gives CDR1 PRHDT, CDR2 FYEKMQ (reference sequence). The CDR3 coding sequence is TGTGCCAGCAGTCCAAGCCCCCCCTCCGGGGAGCTGTTTTTT. This translates into CASSPSPPSGELFF.

The V call is TRBV5-1, the J call TRBJ1-1; D ambiguous. CDR1 is SGHRS and CDR2 is YFSETQ in the germline V gene. Between the trimmed V and J ends, which lost 2 bases and 6 bases, there was a span of 11 bases. This CDR3 has 13 residues. CDR3 in amino acids: CASSFPLSPEAFF. In nucleotides, the CDR3 is TGCGCCAGCAGCTTTCCCCTGTCCCCTGAAGCTTTCTTT.

The count of this clone is one. The chain combines TRBV27 with TRBJ2-7, with 10 bases aligning to TRBD2. Per the germline V gene, CDR1 is MNHEY and CDR2 is SMNVEV (reference sequence). This CDR3 spans 14 amino acids. Germline trimming cut 5 bases from V and 2 bases from J; bases unmatched to any gene: 3. The CDR3 DNA reads TGTGCCAGCAGTCATAGCGGGGGGCCCTACGAGCAGTACTTC. It yields the protein CASSHSGGPYEQYF.